This T cell receptor (beta chain) was captured in a study of cytomegalovirus exposure and HLA in healthy donors. The PCR employed 60 Vbeta primers together with 13 Jbeta primers. Profiling relied on immunoSEQ multiplex PCR, and the TCRdb table lists in-frame clones only, not all of them. Among 110,000 or so clones listed, 70% to 80% were seen once. The receptor was isolated from a female donor in good health and CMV-seronegative. Sample: PBMCs.

Here the CDR3 reads CATSTGLKETQYF. The CDR3 DNA follows: TGTGCCACCAGCACGGGACTGAAAGAGACCCAGTACTTC. V usage is TRBV15 and J usage is TRBJ2-5, with a tentative D call TRBD2 (6 bases). Germline loops: CDR1 LNHNV, CDR2 YYDKDF (reference sequence). This CDR3 is 13 amino acids long. V was clipped by 4 bases and J by 3 bases, with 9 bases between them.